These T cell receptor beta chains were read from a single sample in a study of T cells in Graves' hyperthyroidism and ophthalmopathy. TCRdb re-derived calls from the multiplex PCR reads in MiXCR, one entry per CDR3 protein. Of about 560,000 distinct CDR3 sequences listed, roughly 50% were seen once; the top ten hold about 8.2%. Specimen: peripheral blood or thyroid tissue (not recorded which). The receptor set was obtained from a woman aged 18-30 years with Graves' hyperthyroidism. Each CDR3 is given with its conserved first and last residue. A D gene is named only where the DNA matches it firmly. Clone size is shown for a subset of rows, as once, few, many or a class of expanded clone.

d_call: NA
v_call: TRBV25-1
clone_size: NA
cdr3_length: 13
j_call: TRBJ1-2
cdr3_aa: CASSEVGRVGYTF
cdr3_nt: TGTGCCAGCAGTGAAGTGGGGCGAGTTGGCTACACCTTC

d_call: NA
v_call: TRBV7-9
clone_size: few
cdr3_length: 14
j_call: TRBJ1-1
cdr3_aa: CASSLREYGTEAFF
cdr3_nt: TGTGCCAGCAGCTTACGGGAGTACGGCACTGAAGCTTTCTTT

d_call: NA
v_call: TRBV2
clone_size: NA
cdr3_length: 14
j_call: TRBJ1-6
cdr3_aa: CASSVRGLYSPLHF
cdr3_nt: TGTGCCAGCAGTGTACGGGGGCTCTATTCACCCCTCCACTTT

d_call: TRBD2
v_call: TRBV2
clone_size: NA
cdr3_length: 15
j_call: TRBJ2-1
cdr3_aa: CASRASGSSYNEQFF
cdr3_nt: TGTGCCAGCAGAGCTAGCGGGAGTTCCTACAATGAGCAGTTCTTC

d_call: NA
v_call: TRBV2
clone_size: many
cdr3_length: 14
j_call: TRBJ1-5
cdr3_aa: CASSGLQGDQPQHF
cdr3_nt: TGTGCCAGCAGTGGCCTACAGGGTGACCAGCCCCAGCATTTT

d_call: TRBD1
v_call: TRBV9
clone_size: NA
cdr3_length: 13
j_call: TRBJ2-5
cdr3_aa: CAGGQGAGETQYF
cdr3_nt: TGTGCCGGGGGACAGGGGGCGGGCGAGACCCAGTACTTC

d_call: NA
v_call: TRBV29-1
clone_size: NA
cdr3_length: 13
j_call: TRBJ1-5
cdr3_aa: CSFSDGSNQPQHF
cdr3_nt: TGCAGCTTTTCGGACGGGAGCAATCAGCCCCAGCATTTT

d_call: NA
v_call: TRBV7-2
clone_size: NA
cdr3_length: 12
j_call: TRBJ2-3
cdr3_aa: CASRLTTDTQYF
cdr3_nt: TGTGCCAGCAGGCTGACTACAGATACGCAGTATTTT

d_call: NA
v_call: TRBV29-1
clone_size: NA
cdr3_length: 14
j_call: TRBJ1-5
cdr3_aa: CSARIRASNQPQHF
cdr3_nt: TGCAGCGCCCGGATCAGGGCGAGCAATCAGCCCCAGCATTTT

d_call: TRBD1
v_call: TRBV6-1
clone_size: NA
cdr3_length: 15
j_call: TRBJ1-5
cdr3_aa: CASSTGQFSNQPQHF
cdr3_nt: TGTGCCAGCAGTACGGGACAGTTCAGCAATCAGCCCCAGCATTTT

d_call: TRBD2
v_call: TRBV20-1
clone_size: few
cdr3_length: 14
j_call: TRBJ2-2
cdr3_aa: CSASKREATGELFF
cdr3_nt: TGCAGTGCTAGCAAGCGGGAGGCCACCGGGGAGCTGTTTTTT